This passage covers 30 T cell receptor beta chains from one sample sequenced in a study of OX40 agonist ivuxolimab in advanced cancers. Generated by immunoSEQ multiplex PCR, the TCRdb table keeps only in-frame clones and is missing some. The sample holds tens of thousands of clones, about 90% seen once. Material: CD4+ or CD8+ T cells sorted from blood, obtained in a trial of the OX40 agonist ivuxolimab. The receptors were sampled from an adult with an advanced solid tumor such as melanoma, head and neck, liver or kidney cancer.

This chain joins TRBV7-6 and TRBJ1-1; unclear D gene. The V gene lost 5 bases and the J gene lost 7 bases, with 17 bases spanning the gap. The CDR3 has 14 amino acids. CDR1 is SGHVS, CDR2 FNYEAQ, per germline. CDR3 coding DNA: TGTGCCAGCAGCCCCCGTGCGGGGTCCGATGAAGCTTTCTTT. Its translation is CASSPRAGSDEAFF.

V gene TRBV7-9 combines with J gene TRBJ2-7, with 9 bases aligning to TRBD1. CDR3 size: 13 residues. Germline CDR1 is SEHNR and CDR2 is FQNEAQ (reference sequence). V lost 5 bases to trimming and J lost 3 bases; unmatched junction nucleotides: 2. CDR3 sequence: CASSPTGGYEQYV. The CDR3 nucleotides are TGTGCCAGCAGCCCGACAGGGGGCTACGAGCAGTACGTC.

The chain joins TRBV19 to TRBJ2-3; 10 bases fit TRBD2. The junction had 2 bases not matched to a gene; V was cut back by 4 bases and J by 1 base. CDR3 size: 15 residues. Germline V CDR1 and CDR2: LNHDA, SQIVND (reference sequence). The CDR3 DNA follows: TGTGCCAGTAGTACGGGGACTAGCGGCACAGATACGCAGTATTTT. Amino acid sequence: CASSTGTSGTDTQYF.

The rearrangement links TRBV7-8 to TRBJ2-7; 7 positions agree with TRBD1. This CDR3 has 18 amino acids. Germline assignment: CDR1 SGHVS and CDR2 FQNEAQ. V lost 5 bases, J lost 4 bases, and 20 bases stayed unmatched. The CDR3, as DNA: TGTGCCAGCAGCCAACCAGGGGGTATACGCCTTACCGGTTACGAGCAGTACGTC. Translation gives CASSQPGGIRLTGYEQYV.

The CDR3 sequence: CASSLQGLLDGYTF. For the CDR3, the DNA is TGTGCCAGCAGCCTTCAGGGCCTTCTGGATGGCTACACCTTC. The rearrangement uses TRBV14 and TRBJ1-2; D is possibly TRBD1 (5 bases). Trimming took off 4 bases at V and 6 bases at J, with 15 bases between the two ends. Germline V gene lookup returns CDR1 SGHDN and CDR2 FVKESK. CDR3 length equals 14 residues.

The rearrangement uses TRBV7-9 and TRBJ1-1, with D possibly being TRBD1 (5 bases). With 3 bases removed from V and 0 bases from J, the gap between germline ends came to 17 bases. This CDR3 contains 17 residues. Germline CDR1 reads SEHNR; CDR2 reads FQNEAQ (reference sequence). The CDR3 protein is CASSFPRGTGMNTEAFF. CDR3 DNA: TGTGCCAGCAGCTTCCCCCGGGGGACCGGGATGAACACTGAAGCTTTCTTT.

The rearrangement links TRBV27 to TRBJ1-1, with 9 bases aligning to TRBD1. After removal of 6 bases from V and 4 bases from J, the junction contained 0 bases not matched to a gene. CDR3 length: 12 amino acids. Germline assignment: CDR1 MNHEY and CDR2 SMNVEV (reference sequence). CDR3 DNA sequence: TGTGCCAGCAGGACAGGGGGCACTGAAGCTTTCTTT. As protein: CASRTGGTEAFF.

V is TRBV27 and J is TRBJ1-2; 9 bases map to TRBD1. Germline lookup yields CDR1 MNHEY and CDR2 SMNVEV (reference sequence). CDR3 size: 14 residues. The V and J ends lost 8 bases and 0 bases, in that order; junction bases with no gene match: 4. In DNA form, the CDR3 reads TGTGCCAGCGGGGACAGGGCAGCTAACTATGGCTACACCTTC. Translating gives CASGDRAANYGYTF.

The chain couples TRBV6-5 to TRBJ2-2, with 11 bases that match TRBD2. The V and J ends lost 4 bases and 3 bases, in that order; junction bases with no gene match: 1. This CDR3 is 15 amino acids long. Per the germline V gene, CDR1 is MNHEY and CDR2 is SVGAGI. The CDR3 region is CASSFSGRDTGELFF. In DNA form, the CDR3 reads TGTGCCAGCAGTTTTAGCGGGAGGGACACCGGGGAGCTGTTTTTT.

V usage is TRBV7-9 and J usage is TRBJ2-7; D is unclear. This CDR3 spans 15 amino acids. The V gene's germline CDR1 is SEHNR and CDR2 FQNEAQ (reference sequence). Trimming stripped 5 bases from V and 6 bases from J, with 20 bases between. CDR3 in amino acids: CASSPRGPIRGEQYF. DNA of the CDR3: TGTGCCAGCAGCCCCAGAGGACCTATTCGAGGCGAGCAGTACTTC.

V gene TRBV7-9 combines with J gene TRBJ2-2; 11 bases match TRBD2. V was pared by 5 bases and J by 5 bases, with 10 bases of the junction left unmatched. The germline V gene has CDR1 SEHNR and CDR2 FQNEAQ (reference sequence). The CDR3 runs to 17 residues. In DNA, the CDR3 is TGTGCCAGCAGCCCCTATAGCGGGAGGGCGTATACCGGGGAGCTGTTTTTT. It encodes CASSPYSGRAYTGELFF.

Only a few counts were recorded for this clone. The chain carries TRBV28 and TRBJ1-5; D remains ambiguous. Germline assignment: CDR1 MDHEN and CDR2 SYDVKM. V dropped 7 bases and J dropped 1 base, with 14 bases sitting between them. The CDR3 length is 15 residues. The CDR3 coding sequence is TGTGCCAGCACCCCGCCCGGATCCAGCAATCAGCCCCAGCATTTT. This gives the protein CASTPPGSSNQPQHF.

The chain employs TRBV18 and TRBJ1-2; D is uncertain. The CDR3 consists of 14 residues. Trimming stripped 1 base from V and 1 base from J, with 7 bases between. Germline V lookup: CDR1 KGHSH, CDR2 LQKENI. CDR3: CASSPRRDNYGYTF. The CDR3 nucleotides are TGTGCCAGCTCACCACGTAGGGATAACTATGGCTACACCTTC.

V usage is TRBV7-8 and J usage is TRBJ2-6; no definite D call. V was pared by 8 bases and J by 2 bases, with 4 bases between. The V gene's germline CDR1 is SGHVS and CDR2 FQNEAQ. This CDR3 has 12 residues. In DNA, the CDR3 is TGTGCCAGCGACCCTGGGGCCAACGTCCTGACTTTC. Amino acids: CASDPGANVLTF. Complete variable domain (other parts from reference TRBV7-8 and TRBJ2-6): GAGVSQSPRYKVAKRGQDVALRCDPISGHVSLFWYQQALGQGPEFLTYFQNEAQLDKSGLPSDRFFAERPEGSVSTLKIQRTQQEDSAVYLCASDPGANVLTFGAGSRLTVL.

The rearrangement uses TRBV27 and TRBJ2-1; perhaps TRBD1 as D (6 bases). This CDR3 spans 14 amino acids. The germline CDR1 and CDR2 sequences are MNHEY and SMNVEV (reference sequence). Trimming took off 3 bases at V and 9 bases at J, with 15 bases between the two ends. CDR3 DNA: TGTGCCAGCAGTTTTGGCACAGGGTCGGGTGAGCAGTTCTTC. Translation: CASSFGTGSGEQFF.

V and J are TRBV30 and TRBJ2-3; D is possibly TRBD1 or TRBD2 (5 bases each). The germline V gene has CDR1 GTSNPN and CDR2 SVGIG (reference sequence). The CDR3 has 14 residues. Trimming cost V 1 base and J 2 bases, with 10 bases left between them. In DNA form, the CDR3 reads TGTGCCTGGAGTGCCACGGGGCTCACAGATACGCAGTATTTT. Its protein product is CAWSATGLTDTQYF.

For the CDR3, the DNA is TGTGCCAGCAGCTTAGCGGTCAGCCAATGGAACACCGGGGAGCTGTTTTTT. This sequence encodes CASSLAVSQWNTGELFF. This chain connects TRBV7-6 to TRBJ2-2; D remains unclear. CDR1 SGHVS and CDR2 FNYEAQ come from the germline V gene. CDR3 length: 17 amino acids. The germline V and J ends were trimmed by 0 bases and 1 base, with 12 bases remaining between them.

The chain carries TRBV19 and TRBJ1-5; D gene ambiguous. The germline V gene encodes CDR1 LNHDA and CDR2 SQIVND (reference sequence). This CDR3 is built from 14 residues. Deletions cut 2 bases from V and 1 base from J, with 6 bases between. As DNA, the CDR3 is TGTGCCAGTAGTATAAATAGGAGCAATCAGCCCCAGCATTTT. Encoded protein: CASSINRSNQPQHF.

The chain recombines TRBV4-2 with TRBJ1-2, with D unresolved. With 1 base removed from V and 5 bases from J, the gap between germline ends came to 14 bases. The CDR3 extends over 15 amino acids. Germline values: CDR1 LGHNA, CDR2 YNFKEQ. The CDR3 here is CASSQVGDLKYGYTF. The CDR3 nucleotides read TGTGCCAGCAGCCAAGTAGGCGATCTAAAGTATGGCTACACCTTC.

This sequence joins TRBV28 and TRBJ1-3; D not certain. V lost 5 bases to trimming and J lost 1 base, with 12 bases between them. Per the germline V gene, CDR1 is MDHEN and CDR2 is SYDVKM. The CDR3 has 15 residues. The CDR3 here is CASSRPGESGNTIYF. For the CDR3, the DNA is TGTGCCAGCAGTCGACCAGGAGAATCTGGAAACACCATATATTTT.

J is TRBJ2-1 and V is TRBV10-3; TRBD1 agrees at 7 bases. From germline, CDR1 is ENHRY and CDR2 SYGVKD. CDR3 size: 14 residues. With V trimmed by 11 bases and J by 3 bases, 10 bases remained unmatched. The DNA for the CDR3 is TGTGCCGCTGCAGCCGGGACAGACTACAATGAGCAGTTCTTC. Translating it yields CAAAAGTDYNEQFF.

The rearrangement joins TRBV7-9 to TRBJ1-3, with D unresolved. Germline CDR1 is SEHNR and CDR2 is FQNEAQ (reference sequence). V lost 2 bases and J 3 bases, leaving 14 bases between the germline ends. The CDR3 length is 16 residues. The CDR3 DNA follows: TGTGCCAGCAGCTTATTAGGACGGAGGATTGGAAACACCATATATTTT. Amino acids: CASSLLGRRIGNTIYF.

Only one count was recorded for this clone. Different DNA sequences within this sample yield the same CDR3. The chain links TRBV7-9 to TRBJ2-1, with TRBD1 as a possible D gene (5 bases). V dropped 10 bases and J dropped 1 base, with 8 bases sitting between them. This CDR3 contains 12 residues. CDR1 and CDR2 from the germline V gene are SEHNR and FQNEAQ (reference sequence). Written as DNA, the CDR3 is TGTGCCACACAGGAATCCTACAATGAGCAGTTCTTC. Its protein is CATQESYNEQFF.

This sequence joins TRBV7-9 and TRBJ2-5; D might be TRBD1 (5 bases). The V gene's germline CDR1 is SEHNR and CDR2 FQNEAQ (reference sequence). The CDR3 length is 13 residues. V was pared by 1 base and J by 3 bases, with 6 bases between. Written as DNA, the CDR3 is TGTGCCAGCAGCTTAGAGGACAAAGAGACCCAGTACTTC. Protein: CASSLEDKETQYF.

This CDR3 is CASSPGVTEAFF. CDR3 DNA: TGTGCCAGCAGCCCCGGGGTCACTGAAGCTTTCTTT. The chain uses TRBV7-8 and TRBJ1-1; D unresolved. Trimming removed 5 bases at V and 4 bases at J, with 8 bases between. In germline, CDR1 is SGHVS, CDR2 FQNEAQ. This CDR3 is 12 amino acids long.

The J gene is TRBJ2-7, the V gene TRBV6-5; 8 bases map to TRBD2. There are 13 residues in the CDR3. Germline-derived CDR1 and CDR2 are MNHEY and SVGAGI. Trimming at V came to 7 bases and at J to 0 bases, leaving 2 bases not matched to a gene. CDR3 loop: CASIGTSSYEQYF. The DNA for the CDR3 is TGTGCCAGCATTGGGACTAGCTCCTACGAGCAGTACTTC.

The rearrangement joins TRBV4-2 to TRBJ2-5; 8 nucleotides agree with TRBD2. From germline, CDR1 is LGHNA and CDR2 YNFKEQ. There are 16 residues in the CDR3. V trimming: 0 bases; J trimming: 5 bases; junction bases outside the gene matches: 8. The CDR3 loop is CASSQEMAGGYETQYF. The CDR3 coding sequence is TGTGCCAGCAGCCAAGAAATGGCGGGAGGATATGAGACCCAGTACTTC.

This clone was seen a single time. This chain uses TRBV19 with TRBJ2-1; no firm D call. The CDR3 has 15 residues. CDR1 is LNHDA and CDR2 is SQIVND in the germline V gene (reference sequence). Trimming removed 1 base from V and 4 bases from J, with 11 bases in between. As DNA, the CDR3 is TGTGCCAGTAGTATAGGACGGTCTAGATACAATGAGCAGTTCTTC. Protein: CASSIGRSRYNEQFF.

The sample holds one count of this clone. The chain uses TRBV29-1 and TRBJ2-6; no reliable D call. The germline CDR1 and CDR2 sequences are SQVTM and ANQGSEA. Deletions cut 5 bases from V and 0 bases from J, with 14 bases between. CDR3 length: 16 amino acids. CDR3 amino acids: CSVKRPHSSGANVLTF. The DNA for the CDR3 is TGCAGCGTTAAAAGGCCACACTCCTCTGGGGCCAACGTCCTGACTTTC. The full variable domain, completed using reference TRBV29-1 and TRBJ2-6, is SAVISQKPSRDICQRGTSLTIQCQVDSQVTMMFWYRQQPGQSLTLIATANQGSEATYESGFVIDKFPISRPNLTFSTLTVSNMSPEDSSIYLCSVKRPHSSGANVLTFGAGSRLTVL.

The chain recombines TRBV16 with TRBJ2-7; tentatively, D is TRBD1 or TRBD2 (5 bases each). The CDR3 is made up of 16 amino acids. Germline CDR1 reads KGHSY; CDR2 reads FQNENV. V lost 4 bases to trimming and J lost 0 bases, with 16 bases between them. The CDR3 nucleotides are TGTGCCAGCAGCCCGTATGGGGGAGAGATCTCCTACGAGCAGTACTTC. As protein: CASSPYGGEISYEQYF.